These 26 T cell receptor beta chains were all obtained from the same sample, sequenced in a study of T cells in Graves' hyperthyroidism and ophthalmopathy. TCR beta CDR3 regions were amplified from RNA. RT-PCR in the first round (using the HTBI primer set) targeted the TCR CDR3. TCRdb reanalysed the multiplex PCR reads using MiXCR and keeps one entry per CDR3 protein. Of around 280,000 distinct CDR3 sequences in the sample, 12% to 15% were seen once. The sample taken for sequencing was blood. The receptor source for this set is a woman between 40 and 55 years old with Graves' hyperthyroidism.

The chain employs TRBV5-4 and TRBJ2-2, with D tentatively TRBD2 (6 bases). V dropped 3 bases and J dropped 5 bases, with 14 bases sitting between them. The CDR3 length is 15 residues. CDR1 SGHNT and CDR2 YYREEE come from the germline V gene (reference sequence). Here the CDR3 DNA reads TGTGCCAGCAGCTCTGGAGGGCCGGGTACCGGGGAGCTGTTTTTT. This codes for CASSSGGPGTGELFF.

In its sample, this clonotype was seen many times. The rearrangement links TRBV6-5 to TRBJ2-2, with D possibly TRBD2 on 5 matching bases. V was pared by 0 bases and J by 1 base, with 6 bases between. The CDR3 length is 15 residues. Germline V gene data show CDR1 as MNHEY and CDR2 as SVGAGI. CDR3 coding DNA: TGTGCCAGCAGTTACTCTGCGGGGAACACCGGGGAGCTGTTTTTT. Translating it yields CASSYSAGNTGELFF.

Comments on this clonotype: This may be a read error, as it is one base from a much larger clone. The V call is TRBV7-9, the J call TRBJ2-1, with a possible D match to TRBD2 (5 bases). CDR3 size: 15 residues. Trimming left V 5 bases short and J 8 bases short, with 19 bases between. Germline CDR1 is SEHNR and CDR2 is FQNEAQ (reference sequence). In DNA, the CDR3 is TGTGCCAGCAGCCCAACGCCAGCGGCCCCGGATGAGCAGTTCTTC. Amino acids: CASSPTPAAPDEQFF. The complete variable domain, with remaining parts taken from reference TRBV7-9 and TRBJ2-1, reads DTGVSQNPRHKITKRGQNVTFRCDPISEHNRLYWYRQTLGQGPEFLTYFQNEAQLEKSRLLSDRFSAERPKGSFSTLEIQRTEQGDSAMYLCASSPTPAAPDEQFFGPGTRLTVL.

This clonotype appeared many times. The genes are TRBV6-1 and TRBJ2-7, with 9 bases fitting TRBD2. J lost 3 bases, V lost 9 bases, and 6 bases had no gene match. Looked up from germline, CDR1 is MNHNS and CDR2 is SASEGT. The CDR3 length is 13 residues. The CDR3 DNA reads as TGTGCCAGTATGAGCGGGGGGAGCTACGAGCAGTACTTC. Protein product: CASMSGGSYEQYF.

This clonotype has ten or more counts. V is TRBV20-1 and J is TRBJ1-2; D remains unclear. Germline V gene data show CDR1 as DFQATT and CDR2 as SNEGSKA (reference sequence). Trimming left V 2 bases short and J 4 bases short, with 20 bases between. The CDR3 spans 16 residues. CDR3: CSARLSRSYTGYGYTF. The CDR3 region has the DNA TGCAGTGCTAGACTATCGAGATCCTATACCGGCTATGGCTACACCTTC.

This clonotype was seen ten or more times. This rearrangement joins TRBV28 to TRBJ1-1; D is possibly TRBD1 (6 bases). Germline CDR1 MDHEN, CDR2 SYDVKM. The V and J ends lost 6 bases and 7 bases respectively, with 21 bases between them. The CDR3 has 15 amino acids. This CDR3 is CASSPFPNNRVEAFF. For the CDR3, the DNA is TGTGCCAGCAGCCCCTTCCCCAATAACAGGGTTGAAGCTTTCTTT.

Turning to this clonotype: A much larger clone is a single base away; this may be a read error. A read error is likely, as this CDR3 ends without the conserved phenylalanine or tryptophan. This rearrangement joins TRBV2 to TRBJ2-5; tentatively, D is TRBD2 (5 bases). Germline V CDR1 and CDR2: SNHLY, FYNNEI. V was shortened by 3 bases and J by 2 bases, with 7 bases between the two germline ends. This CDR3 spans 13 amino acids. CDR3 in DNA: TGTGCCAGCAGTGAGAGGGTTCAAGAGACCCAGTACCTC. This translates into CASSERVQETQYL.

CDR3 sequence reads: CAISESWGVVGQPQHF. CDR3 nucleotide sequence: TGTGCCATCAGTGAATCGTGGGGCGTGGTAGGTCAGCCCCAGCATTTT. V gene TRBV10-3 combines with J gene TRBJ1-5; possible D gene TRBD1, 5 bases. Germline loops: CDR1 ENHRY, CDR2 SYGVKD. V lost 3 bases, J lost 6 bases, and 18 bases lay in between. The CDR3 is 16 residues long.

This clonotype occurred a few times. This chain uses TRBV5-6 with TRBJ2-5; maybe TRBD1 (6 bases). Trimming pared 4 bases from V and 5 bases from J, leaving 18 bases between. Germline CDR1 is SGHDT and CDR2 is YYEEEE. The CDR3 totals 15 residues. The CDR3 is CASSLTLGGSETQYF. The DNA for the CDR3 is TGTGCCAGCAGCCTTACCCTAGGGGGTTCGGAGACCCAGTACTTC.

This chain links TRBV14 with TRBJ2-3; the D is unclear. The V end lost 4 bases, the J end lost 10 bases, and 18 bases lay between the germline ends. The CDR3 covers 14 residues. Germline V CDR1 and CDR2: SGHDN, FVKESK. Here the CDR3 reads CASSLGQDPYAQYF. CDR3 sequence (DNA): TGTGCCAGCAGCCTTGGGCAGGACCCCTATGCGCAGTATTTT.

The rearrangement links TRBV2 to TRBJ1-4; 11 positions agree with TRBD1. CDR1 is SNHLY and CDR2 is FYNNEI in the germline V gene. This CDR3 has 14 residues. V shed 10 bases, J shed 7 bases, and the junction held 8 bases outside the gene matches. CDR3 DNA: TGTGCCACTAACCGGGACAGGGGGTTTGAAAAACTGTTTTTT. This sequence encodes CATNRDRGFEKLFF. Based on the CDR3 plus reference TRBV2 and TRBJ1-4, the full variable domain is EPEVTQTPSHQVTQMGQEVILRCVPISNHLYFYWYRQILGQKVEFLVSFYNNEISEKSEIFDDQFSVERPDGSNFTLKIRSTKLEDSAMYFCATNRDRGFEKLFFGSGTQLSVL.

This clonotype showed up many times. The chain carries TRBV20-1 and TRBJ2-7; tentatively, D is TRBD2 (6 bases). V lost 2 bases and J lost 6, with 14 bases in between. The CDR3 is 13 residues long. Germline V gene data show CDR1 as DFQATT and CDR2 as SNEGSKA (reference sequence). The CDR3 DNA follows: TGCAGTGCTAGAAGGCCCACTAGCCTCGAGCAGTACTTC. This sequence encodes CSARRPTSLEQYF.

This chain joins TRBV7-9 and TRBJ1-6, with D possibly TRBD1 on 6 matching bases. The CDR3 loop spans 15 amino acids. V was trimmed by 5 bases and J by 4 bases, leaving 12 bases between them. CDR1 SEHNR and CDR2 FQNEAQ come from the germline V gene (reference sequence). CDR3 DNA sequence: TGTGCCAGCAGCCCCGGACAGTCTTATAATTCACCCCTCCACTTT. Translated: CASSPGQSYNSPLHF.

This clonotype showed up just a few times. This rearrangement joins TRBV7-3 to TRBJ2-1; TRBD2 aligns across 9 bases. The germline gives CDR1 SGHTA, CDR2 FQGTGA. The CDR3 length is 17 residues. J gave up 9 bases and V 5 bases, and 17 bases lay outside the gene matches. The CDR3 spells CASSPGVAGGPEGEQFF. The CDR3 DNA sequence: TGTGCCAGCAGCCCCGGGGTGGCGGGAGGGCCCGAGGGTGAGCAGTTCTTC. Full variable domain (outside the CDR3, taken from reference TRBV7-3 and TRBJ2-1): GAGVSQTPSNKVTEKGKYVELRCDPISGHTALYWYRQSLGQGPEFLIYFQGTGAADDSGLPNDRFFAVRPEGSVSTLKIQRTERGDSAVYLCASSPGVAGGPEGEQFFGPGTRLTVL.

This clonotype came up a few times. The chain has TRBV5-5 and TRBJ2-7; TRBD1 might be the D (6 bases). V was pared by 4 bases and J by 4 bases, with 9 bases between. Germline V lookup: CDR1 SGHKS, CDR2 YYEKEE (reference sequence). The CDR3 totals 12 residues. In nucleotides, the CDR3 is TGTGCCAGCAGCCAGGGGCTATACGAGCAGTACTTC. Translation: CASSQGLYEQYF.

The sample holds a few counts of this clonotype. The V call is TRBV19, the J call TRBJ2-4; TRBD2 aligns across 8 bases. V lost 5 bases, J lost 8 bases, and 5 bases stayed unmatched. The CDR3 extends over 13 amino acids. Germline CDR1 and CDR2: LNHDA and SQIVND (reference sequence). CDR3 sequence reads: CASSGGRRDIQYF. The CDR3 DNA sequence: TGTGCCAGTAGTGGCGGGAGGAGGGACATTCAGTACTTC.

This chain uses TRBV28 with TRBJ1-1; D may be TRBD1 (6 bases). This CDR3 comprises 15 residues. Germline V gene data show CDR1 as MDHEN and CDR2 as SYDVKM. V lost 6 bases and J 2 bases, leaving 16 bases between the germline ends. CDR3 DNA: TGTGCCAGCAGCCGACCTGACAGGTTAAACACTGAAGCTTTCTTT. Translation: CASSRPDRLNTEAFF.

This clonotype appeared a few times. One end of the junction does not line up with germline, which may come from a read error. CDR3 bases: TGTGCCAGCAGCTTGGTCTTTGACTTC. Its protein product is CASSLVFDF. The chain is built from TRBV5-6 and TRBJ2-5; D unresolved. Germline-derived CDR1 and CDR2 are SGHDT and YYEEEE. The CDR3 has 9 residues.

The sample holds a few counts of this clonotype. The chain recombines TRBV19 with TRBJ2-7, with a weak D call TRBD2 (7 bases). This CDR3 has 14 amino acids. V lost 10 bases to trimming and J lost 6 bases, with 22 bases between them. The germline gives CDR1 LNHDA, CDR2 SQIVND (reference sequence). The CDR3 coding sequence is TGTGCCACCTCCTCTTGGGGGGGCTCGGGCGAGCAGTACTTC. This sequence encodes CATSSWGGSGEQYF.

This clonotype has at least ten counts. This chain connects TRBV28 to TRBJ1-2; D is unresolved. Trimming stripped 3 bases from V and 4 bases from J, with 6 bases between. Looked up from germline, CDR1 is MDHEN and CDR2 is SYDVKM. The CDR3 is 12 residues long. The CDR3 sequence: CASSLSPYGYTF. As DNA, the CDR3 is TGTGCCAGCAGTTTGTCACCCTATGGCTACACCTTC.

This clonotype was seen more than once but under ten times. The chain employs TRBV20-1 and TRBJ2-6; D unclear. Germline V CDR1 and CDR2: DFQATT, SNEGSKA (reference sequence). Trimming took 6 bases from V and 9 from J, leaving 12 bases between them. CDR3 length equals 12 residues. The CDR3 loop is CSAPRGRNVLTF. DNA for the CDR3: TGCAGTGCACCCAGAGGCCGCAACGTCCTGACTTTC.

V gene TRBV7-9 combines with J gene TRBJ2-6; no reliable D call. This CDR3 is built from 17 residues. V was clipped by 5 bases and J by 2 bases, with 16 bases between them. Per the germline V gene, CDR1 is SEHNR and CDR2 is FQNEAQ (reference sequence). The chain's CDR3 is CASSTHHRKTGANVLTF. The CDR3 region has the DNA TGTGCCAGCAGCACACACCACCGAAAAACTGGGGCCAACGTCCTGACTTTC.

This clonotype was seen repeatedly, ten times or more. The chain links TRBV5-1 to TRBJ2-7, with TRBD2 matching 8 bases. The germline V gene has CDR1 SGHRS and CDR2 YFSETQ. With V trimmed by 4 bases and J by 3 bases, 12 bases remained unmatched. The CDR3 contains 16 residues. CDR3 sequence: CASSPGGSSGIYEQYF. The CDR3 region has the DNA TGCGCCAGCAGCCCGGGGGGGAGTAGCGGAATCTACGAGCAGTACTTC.

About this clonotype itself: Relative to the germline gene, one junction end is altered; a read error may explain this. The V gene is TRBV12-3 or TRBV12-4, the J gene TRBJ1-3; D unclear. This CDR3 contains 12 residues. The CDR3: CASSLPGNTIHF. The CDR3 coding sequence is TGTGCCAGCAGTTTGCCTGGAAACACCATACATTTT.

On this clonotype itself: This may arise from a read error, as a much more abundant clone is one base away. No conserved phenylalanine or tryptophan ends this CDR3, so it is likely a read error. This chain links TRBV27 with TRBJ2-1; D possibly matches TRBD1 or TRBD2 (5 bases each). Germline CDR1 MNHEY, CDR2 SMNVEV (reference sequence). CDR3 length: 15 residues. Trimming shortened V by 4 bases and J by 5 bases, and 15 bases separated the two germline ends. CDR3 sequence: CASSWDGPLNNEQFL. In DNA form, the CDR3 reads TGTGCCAGCAGTTGGGACGGACCCCTTAACAATGAGCAGTTCCTC.

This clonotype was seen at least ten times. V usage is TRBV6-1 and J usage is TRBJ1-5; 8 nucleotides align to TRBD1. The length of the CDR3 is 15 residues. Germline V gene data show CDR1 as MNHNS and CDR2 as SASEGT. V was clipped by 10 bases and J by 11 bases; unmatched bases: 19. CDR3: CATTIPDRAKGSQHF. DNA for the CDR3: TGTGCCACCACGATCCCGGACAGGGCAAAAGGGTCCCAGCATTTT.